The 6 T cell receptor beta chains given below trace back to one sample, sequenced in a study of T cell responses to AZD1222 COVID-19 vaccine. The assay was immunoSEQ multiplex PCR, and TCRdb's table has in-frame clones only and misses some. This sample yields about 140,000 clones, of which about 90% are seen a single time; 7.5% to 8% belongs to the top ten. The sequencing used peripheral blood, collected 28 days after the second dose of the MenACWY control vaccine. These receptors all come from an adult who received the MenACWY meningococcal vaccine as a control.

This clone was observed a single time. V gene TRBV5-1 combines with J gene TRBJ2-1; no definite D call. Trimming cost V 1 base and J 6 bases, with 23 bases left between them. The germline CDR1 and CDR2 sequences are SGHRS and YFSETQ. The CDR3 covers 18 residues. The CDR3 nucleotides read TGCGCCAGCAGCTTGACAGCAACTTCCGTCCGTCTCTTCAATGAGCAGTTCTTC. Translating gives CASSLTATSVRLFNEQFF. Variable domain in full (rest from reference TRBV5-1 and TRBJ2-1): KAGVTQTPRYLIKTRGQQVTLSCSPISGHRSVSWYQQTPGQGLQFLFEYFSETQRNKGNFPGRFSGRQFSNSRSEMNVSTLELGDSALYLCASSLTATSVRLFNEQFFGPGTRLTVL.

The chain recombines TRBV18 with TRBJ1-1, with 7 bases fitting TRBD1. Germline loops: CDR1 KGHSH, CDR2 LQKENI. V trimming: 4 bases; J trimming: 7 bases; junction bases outside the gene matches: 6. The CDR3 sequence is 13 residues long. The CDR3 nucleotides read TGTGCCAGCTCACTCGGACAGGAACGTGAAGCTTTCTTT. Protein sequence: CASSLGQEREAFF. The whole variable domain, filled in from reference TRBV18 and TRBJ1-1, reads NAGVMQNPRHLVRRRGQEARLRCSPMKGHSHVYWYRQLPEEGLKFMVYLQKENIIDESGMPKERFSAEFPKEGPSILRIQQVVRGDSAAYFCASSLGQEREAFFGQGTRLTVV.

This chain joins TRBV5-1 and TRBJ1-4; 7 nucleotides match TRBD1. The CDR3 spans 16 residues. With 4 bases clipped from V and 0 bases from J, the junction kept 6 bases outside the gene matches. The germline CDR1 and CDR2 sequences are SGHRS and YFSETQ. CDR3 sequence reads: CASSPGGKTTNEKLFF. The CDR3 nucleotides are TGCGCCAGCAGCCCAGGGGGAAAAACAACTAATGAAAAACTGTTTTTT.

This sequence joins TRBV11-3 and TRBJ2-4; unclear D gene. This CDR3 is 18 amino acids long. V gave up 1 base and J gave up 5 bases, with 21 bases separating them. Per the germline V gene, CDR1 is SGHNT and CDR2 is YENEEA. CDR3 residues: CASSLVPDAKGTENIQYF. The DNA of the CDR3 is TGTGCCAGCAGCTTAGTCCCAGACGCGAAGGGCACTGAAAACATTCAGTACTTC. Using reference TRBV11-3 and TRBJ2-4 for the parts outside the CDR3, the full variable domain is EAGVVQSPRYKIIEKKQPVAFWCNPISGHNTLYWYLQNLGQGPELLIRYENEEAVDDSQLPKDRFSAERLKGVDSTLKIQPAELGDSAVYLCASSLVPDAKGTENIQYFGAGTRLSVL.

This clone has just a few counts. The chain couples TRBV19 to TRBJ2-1; 10 positions match TRBD1. CDR3 length equals 15 residues. Per germline, CDR1 LNHDA and CDR2 SQIVND (reference sequence). V dropped 4 bases and J dropped 6; count of bases not matched to a gene: 6. In DNA form, the CDR3 reads TGTGCCAGTAGTAATTTCCGGGACAGGGGCAATGAGCAGTTCTTC. It codes for CASSNFRDRGNEQFF.

The chain joins TRBV5-4 to TRBJ1-1; D is possibly TRBD1 (5 bases). The CDR3 runs 14 residues. V was shortened by 0 bases and J by 7 bases, with 13 bases between the two germline ends. Germline V gene sequence: CDR1 SGHNT, CDR2 YYREEE (reference sequence). The CDR3 nucleotides are TGTGCCAGCAGCTTGGCCGTGGGAAGGGGTGAAGCTTTCTTT. This encodes CASSLAVGRGEAFF.